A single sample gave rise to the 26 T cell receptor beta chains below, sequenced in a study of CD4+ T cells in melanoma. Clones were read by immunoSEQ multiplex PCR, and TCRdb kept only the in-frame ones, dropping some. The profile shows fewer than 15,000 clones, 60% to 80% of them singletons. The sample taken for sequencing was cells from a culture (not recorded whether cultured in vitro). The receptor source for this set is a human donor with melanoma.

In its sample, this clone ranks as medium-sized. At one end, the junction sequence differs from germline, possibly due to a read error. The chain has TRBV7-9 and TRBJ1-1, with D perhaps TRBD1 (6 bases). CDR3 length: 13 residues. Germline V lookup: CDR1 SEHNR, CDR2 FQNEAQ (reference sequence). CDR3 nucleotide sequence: TGTGCCAGCACCTTAGGGGGTCGCACTGAAGCTTTCTTT. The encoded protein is CASTLGGRTEAFF.

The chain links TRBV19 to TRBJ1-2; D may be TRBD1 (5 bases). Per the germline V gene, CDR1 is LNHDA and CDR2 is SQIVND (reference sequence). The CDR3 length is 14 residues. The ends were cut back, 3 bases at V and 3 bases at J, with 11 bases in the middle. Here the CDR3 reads CASSIRGNDYGYTF. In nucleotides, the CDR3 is TGTGCCAGTAGTATTCGGGGGAACGACTATGGCTACACCTTC.

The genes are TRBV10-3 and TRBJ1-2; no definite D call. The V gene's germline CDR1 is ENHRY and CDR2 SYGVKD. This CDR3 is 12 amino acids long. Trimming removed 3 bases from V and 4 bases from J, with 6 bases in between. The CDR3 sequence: CAISDSFYGYTF. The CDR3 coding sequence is TGTGCCATCAGTGACAGTTTCTATGGCTACACCTTC.

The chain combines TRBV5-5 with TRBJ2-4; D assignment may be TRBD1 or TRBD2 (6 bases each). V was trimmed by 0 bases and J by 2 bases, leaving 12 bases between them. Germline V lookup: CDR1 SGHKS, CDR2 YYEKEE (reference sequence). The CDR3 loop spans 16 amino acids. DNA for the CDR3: TGTGCCAGCAGCTTGGTGGGGGGCTGGACCAAAAACATTCAGTACTTC. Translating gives CASSLVGGWTKNIQYF. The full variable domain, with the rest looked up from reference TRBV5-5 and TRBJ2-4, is DAGVTQSPTHLIKTRGQQVTLRCSPISGHKSVSWYQQVLGQGPQFIFQYYEKEERGRGNFPDRFSARQFPNYSSELNVNALLLGDSALYLCASSLVGGWTKNIQYFGAGTRLSVL.

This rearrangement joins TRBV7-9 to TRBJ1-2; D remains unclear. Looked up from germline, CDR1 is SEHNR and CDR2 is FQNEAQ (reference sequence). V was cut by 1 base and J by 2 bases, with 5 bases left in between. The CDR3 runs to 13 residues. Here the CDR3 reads CASSLGQNYGYTF. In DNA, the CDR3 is TGTGCCAGCAGCTTAGGTCAGAACTATGGCTACACCTTC.

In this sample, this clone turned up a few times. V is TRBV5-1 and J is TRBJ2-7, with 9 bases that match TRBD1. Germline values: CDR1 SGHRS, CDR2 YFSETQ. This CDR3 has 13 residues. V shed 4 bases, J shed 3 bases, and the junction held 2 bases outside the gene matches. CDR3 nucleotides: TGCGCCAGCAGCCGGGACAGGGTCTACGAGCAGTACTTC. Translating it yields CASSRDRVYEQYF.

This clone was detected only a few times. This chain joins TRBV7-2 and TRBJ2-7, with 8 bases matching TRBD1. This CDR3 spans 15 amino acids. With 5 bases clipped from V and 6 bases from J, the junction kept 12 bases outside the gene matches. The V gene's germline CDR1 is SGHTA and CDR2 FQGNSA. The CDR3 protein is CASSTRTGLISEQYF. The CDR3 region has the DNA TGTGCCAGCAGCACCCGGACAGGGTTAATCAGCGAGCAGTACTTC.

DNA of the CDR3: TGTGCCAGCAGCGTAGCTTGGGGGGGGATAGATACGCAGTATTTT. Protein product: CASSVAWGGIDTQYF. The chain couples TRBV9 to TRBJ2-3; TRBD2 matches at 7 bases. The CDR3 contains 15 residues. Unmatched junction bases numbered 6, after V lost 0 bases and J lost 5 bases. Germline values: CDR1 SGDLS, CDR2 YYNGEE.

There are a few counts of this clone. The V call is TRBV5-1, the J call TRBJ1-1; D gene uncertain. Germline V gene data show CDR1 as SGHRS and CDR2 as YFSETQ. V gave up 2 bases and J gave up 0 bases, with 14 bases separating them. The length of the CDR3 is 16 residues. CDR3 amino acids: CASSFGSPEMNTEAFF. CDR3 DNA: TGCGCCAGCAGCTTTGGGAGCCCCGAAATGAACACTGAAGCTTTCTTT. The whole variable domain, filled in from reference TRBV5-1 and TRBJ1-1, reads KAGVTQTPRYLIKTRGQQVTLSCSPISGHRSVSWYQQTPGQGLQFLFEYFSETQRNKGNFPGRFSGRQFSNSRSEMNVSTLELGDSALYLCASSFGSPEMNTEAFFGQGTRLTVV.

CDR3 coding DNA: TGTGCCAGCAGTCCTAGACGGACAGGGCTAGAGTCACCCCTCCACTTT. Translation: CASSPRRTGLESPLHF. J is TRBJ1-6 and V is TRBV2; 8 bases line up with TRBD1. The CDR3 consists of 16 residues. V gave up 5 bases and J gave up 10 bases; unmatched junction bases: 13. Germline loops: CDR1 SNHLY, CDR2 FYNNEI.

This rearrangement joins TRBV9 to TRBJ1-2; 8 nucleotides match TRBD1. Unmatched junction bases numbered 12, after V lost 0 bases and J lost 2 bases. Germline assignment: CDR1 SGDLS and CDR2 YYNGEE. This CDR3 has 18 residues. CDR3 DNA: TGTGCCAGCAGCGTAGGTCGCAGGACAGGGCAAAAGAACTATGGCTACACCTTC. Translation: CASSVGRRTGQKNYGYTF.

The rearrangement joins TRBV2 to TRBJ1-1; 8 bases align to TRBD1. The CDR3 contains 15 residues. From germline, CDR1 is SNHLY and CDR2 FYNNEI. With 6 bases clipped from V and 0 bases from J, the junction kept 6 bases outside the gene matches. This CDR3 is CASRTQGVMNTEAFF. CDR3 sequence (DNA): TGTGCCAGCAGGACACAGGGGGTTATGAACACTGAAGCTTTCTTT. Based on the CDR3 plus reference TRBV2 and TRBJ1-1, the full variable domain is EPEVTQTPSHQVTQMGQEVILRCVPISNHLYFYWYRQILGQKVEFLVSFYNNEISEKSEIFDDQFSVERPDGSNFTLKIRSTKLEDSAMYFCASRTQGVMNTEAFFGQGTRLTVV.

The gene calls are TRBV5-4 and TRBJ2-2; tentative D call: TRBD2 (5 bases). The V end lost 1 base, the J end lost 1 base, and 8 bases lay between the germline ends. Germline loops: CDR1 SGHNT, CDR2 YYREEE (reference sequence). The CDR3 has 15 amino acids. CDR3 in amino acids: CASSLFGENTGELFF. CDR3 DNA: TGTGCCAGCAGCTTGTTCGGGGAGAACACCGGGGAGCTGTTTTTT.

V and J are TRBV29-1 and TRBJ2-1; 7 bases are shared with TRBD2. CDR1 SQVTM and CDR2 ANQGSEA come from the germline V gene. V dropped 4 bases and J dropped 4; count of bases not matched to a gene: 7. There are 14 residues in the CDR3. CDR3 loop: CSVGKGGGYNEQFF. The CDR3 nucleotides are TGCAGCGTTGGGAAGGGCGGGGGTTACAATGAGCAGTTCTTC.

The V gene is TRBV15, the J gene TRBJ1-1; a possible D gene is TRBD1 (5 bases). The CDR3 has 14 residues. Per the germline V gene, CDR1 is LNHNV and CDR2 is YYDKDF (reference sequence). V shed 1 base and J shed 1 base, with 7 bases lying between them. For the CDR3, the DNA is TGTGCCACCAGCAGAGGGGGGTGGAACACTGAAGCTTTCTTT. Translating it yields CATSRGGWNTEAFF.

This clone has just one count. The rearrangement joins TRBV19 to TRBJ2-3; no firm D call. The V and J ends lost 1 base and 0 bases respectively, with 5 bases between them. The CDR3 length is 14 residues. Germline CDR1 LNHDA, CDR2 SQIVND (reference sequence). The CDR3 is CASSIGRSTDTQYF. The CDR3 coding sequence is TGTGCCAGTAGTATAGGGCGTAGCACAGATACGCAGTATTTT.

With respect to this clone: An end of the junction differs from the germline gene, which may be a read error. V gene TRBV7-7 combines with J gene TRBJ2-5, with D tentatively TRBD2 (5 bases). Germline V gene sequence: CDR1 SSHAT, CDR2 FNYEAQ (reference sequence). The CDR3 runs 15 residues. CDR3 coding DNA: TGTGCTAGCAGCTTAGGGCGGAGGTACCAAGAGACCCAGTACTTC. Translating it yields CASSLGRRYQETQYF. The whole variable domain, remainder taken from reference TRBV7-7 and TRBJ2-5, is GAGVSQSPRYKVTKRGQDVTLRCDPISSHATLYWYQQALGQGPEFLTYFNYEAQPDKSGLPSDRFSAERPEGSISTLTIQRTEQRDSAMYRCASSLGRRYQETQYFGPGTRLLVL.

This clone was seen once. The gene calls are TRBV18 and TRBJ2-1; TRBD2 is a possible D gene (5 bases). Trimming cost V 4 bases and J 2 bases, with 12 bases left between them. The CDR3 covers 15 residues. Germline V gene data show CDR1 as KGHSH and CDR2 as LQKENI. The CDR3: CASSLTGSAYNEQFF. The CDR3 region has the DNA TGTGCCAGCTCACTTACGGGGTCCGCCTACAATGAGCAGTTCTTC. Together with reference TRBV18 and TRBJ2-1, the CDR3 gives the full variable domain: NAGVMQNPRHLVRRRGQEARLRCSPMKGHSHVYWYRQLPEEGLKFMVYLQKENIIDESGMPKERFSAEFPKEGPSILRIQQVVRGDSAAYFCASSLTGSAYNEQFFGPGTRLTVL.

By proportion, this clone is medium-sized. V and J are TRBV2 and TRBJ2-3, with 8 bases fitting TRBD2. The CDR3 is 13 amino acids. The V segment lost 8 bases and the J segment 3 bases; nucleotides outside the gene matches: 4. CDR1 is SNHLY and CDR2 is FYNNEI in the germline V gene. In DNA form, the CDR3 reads TGTGCCAGCGGGACTAGAGTAACAGATACGCAGTATTTT. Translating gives CASGTRVTDTQYF.

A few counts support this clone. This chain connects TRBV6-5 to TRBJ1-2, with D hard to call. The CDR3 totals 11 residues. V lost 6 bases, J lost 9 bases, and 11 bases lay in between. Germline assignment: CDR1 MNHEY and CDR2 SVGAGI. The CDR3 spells CASRIRRRYTF. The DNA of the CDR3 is TGTGCCAGCAGGATTCGGCGCCGCTACACCTTC.

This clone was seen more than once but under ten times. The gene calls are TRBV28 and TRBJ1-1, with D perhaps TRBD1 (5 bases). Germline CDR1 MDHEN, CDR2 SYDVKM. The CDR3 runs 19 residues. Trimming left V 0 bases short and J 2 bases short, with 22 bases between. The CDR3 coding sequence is TGTGCCAGCAGTTTATGGCCCCTCCGGGGCGGATGGGGAAACACTGAAGCTTTCTTT. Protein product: CASSLWPLRGGWGNTEAFF.

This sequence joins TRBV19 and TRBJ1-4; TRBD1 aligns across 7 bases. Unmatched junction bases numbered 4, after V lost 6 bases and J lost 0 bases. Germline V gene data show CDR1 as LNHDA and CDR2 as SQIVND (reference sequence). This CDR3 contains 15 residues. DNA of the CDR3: TGTGCCAGTAGCGACAGGGATGCAACTAATGAAAAACTGTTTTTT. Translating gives CASSDRDATNEKLFF. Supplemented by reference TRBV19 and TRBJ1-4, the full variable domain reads DGGITQSPKYLFRKEGQNVTLSCEQNLNHDAMYWYRQDPGQGLRLIYYSQIVNDFQKGDIAEGYSVSREKKESFPLTVTSAQKNPTAFYLCASSDRDATNEKLFFGSGTQLSVL.

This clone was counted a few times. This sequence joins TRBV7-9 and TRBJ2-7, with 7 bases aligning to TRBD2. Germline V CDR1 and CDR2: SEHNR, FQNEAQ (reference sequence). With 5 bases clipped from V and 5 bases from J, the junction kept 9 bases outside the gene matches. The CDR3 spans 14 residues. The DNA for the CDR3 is TGTGCCAGCAGCGCCGTGCGGGAGAGCAACGAGCAGTACTTC. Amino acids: CASSAVRESNEQYF.

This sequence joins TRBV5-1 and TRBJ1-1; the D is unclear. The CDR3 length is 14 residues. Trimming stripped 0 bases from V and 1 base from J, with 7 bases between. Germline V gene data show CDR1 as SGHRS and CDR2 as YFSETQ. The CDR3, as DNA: TGCGCCAGCAGCTTGGGGGCGCCGAACACTGAAGCTTTCTTT. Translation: CASSLGAPNTEAFF.

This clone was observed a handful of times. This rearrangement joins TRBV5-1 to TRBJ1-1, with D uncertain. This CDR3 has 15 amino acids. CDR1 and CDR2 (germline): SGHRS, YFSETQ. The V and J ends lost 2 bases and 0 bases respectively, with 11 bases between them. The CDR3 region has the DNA TGCGCCAGCAGCTTCGGTCGGAACTTGAACACTGAAGCTTTCTTT. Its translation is CASSFGRNLNTEAFF.

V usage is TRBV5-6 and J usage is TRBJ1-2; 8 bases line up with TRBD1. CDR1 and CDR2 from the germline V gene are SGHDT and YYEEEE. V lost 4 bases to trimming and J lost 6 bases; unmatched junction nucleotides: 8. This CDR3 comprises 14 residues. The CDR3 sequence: CASSLNRGVDGYTF. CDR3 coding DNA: TGTGCCAGCAGCCTCAACAGGGGGGTAGATGGCTACACCTTC.